The 2 T cell receptor beta chains presented below share a single source sample, sequenced in a study of blood T cell repertoires in COVID-19 (TCRdb year 2020). The method behind the library was the immunoSEQ multiplex PCR assay. What TCRdb holds here is the immuneACCESS table cut down to in-frame rearrangements. Part of the clones is not present; checked against another copy, under half of the missing clones reflect an unresolved V gene, and the others are unexplained. Present in this sample are 100,000 to 150,000 clones, less than 85% of which were seen just once. 15% to 20% of the sample belongs to the ten largest clones. The sequencing input was peripheral blood. Receptors originate from an elderly woman with acute or convalescent COVID-19.

The V gene is TRBV7-9, the J gene TRBJ1-6; the match to TRBD1 covers 9 bases. V trimming: 2 bases; J trimming: 7 bases; junction bases outside the gene matches: 3. Germline V CDR1 and CDR2: SEHNR, FQNEAQ (reference sequence). This CDR3 has 15 residues. CDR3 protein: CASSLPGTGNSPLHF. CDR3 bases: TGTGCCAGCAGCTTACCCGGGACAGGGAATTCACCCCTCCACTTT.

This chain uses TRBV6-5 with TRBJ1-5; TRBD1 matches 8 bases. This CDR3 region has 12 residues. Germline CDR1 reads MNHEY; CDR2 reads SVGAGI. The V segment lost 7 bases and the J segment 5 bases; nucleotides outside the gene matches: 1. In DNA form, the CDR3 reads TGTGCCAGCAAACAGGGGGATCAGCCCCAGCATTTT. As protein: CASKQGDQPQHF.